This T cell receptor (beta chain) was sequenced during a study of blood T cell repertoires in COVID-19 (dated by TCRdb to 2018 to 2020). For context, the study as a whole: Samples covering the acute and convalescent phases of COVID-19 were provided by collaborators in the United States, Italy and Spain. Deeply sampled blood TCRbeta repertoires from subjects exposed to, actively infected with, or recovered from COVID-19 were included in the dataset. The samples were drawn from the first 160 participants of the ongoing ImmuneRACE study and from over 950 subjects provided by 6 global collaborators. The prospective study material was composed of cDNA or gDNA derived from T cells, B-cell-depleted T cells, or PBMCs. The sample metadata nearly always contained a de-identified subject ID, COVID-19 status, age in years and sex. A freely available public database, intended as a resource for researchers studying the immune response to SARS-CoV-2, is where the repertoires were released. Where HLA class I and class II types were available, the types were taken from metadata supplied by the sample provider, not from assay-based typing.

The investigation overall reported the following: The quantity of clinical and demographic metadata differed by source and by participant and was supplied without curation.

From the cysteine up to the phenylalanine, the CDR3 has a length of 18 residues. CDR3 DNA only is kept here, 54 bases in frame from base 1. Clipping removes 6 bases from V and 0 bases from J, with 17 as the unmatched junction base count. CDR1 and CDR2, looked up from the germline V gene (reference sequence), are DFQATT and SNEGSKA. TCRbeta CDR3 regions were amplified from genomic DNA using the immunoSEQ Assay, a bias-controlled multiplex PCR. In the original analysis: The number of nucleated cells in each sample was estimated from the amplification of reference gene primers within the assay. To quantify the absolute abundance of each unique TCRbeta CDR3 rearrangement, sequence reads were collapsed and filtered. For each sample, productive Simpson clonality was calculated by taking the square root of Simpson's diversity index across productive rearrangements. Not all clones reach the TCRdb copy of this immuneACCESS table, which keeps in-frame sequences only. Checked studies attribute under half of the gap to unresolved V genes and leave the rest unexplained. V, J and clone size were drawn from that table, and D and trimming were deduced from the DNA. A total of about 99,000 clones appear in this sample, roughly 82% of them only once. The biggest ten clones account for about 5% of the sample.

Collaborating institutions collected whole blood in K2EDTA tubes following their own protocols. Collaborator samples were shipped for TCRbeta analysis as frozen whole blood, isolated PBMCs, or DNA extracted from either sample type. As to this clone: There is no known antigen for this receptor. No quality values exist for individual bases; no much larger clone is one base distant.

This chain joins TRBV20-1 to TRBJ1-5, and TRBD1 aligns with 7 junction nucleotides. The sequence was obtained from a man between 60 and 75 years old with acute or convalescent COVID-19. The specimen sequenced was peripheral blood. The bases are TGCAGTGCAAGTAGAGGGGGCCCCAGGGGAATTAGCAATCAGCCCCAGCATTTT. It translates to CSASRGGPRGISNQPQHF.